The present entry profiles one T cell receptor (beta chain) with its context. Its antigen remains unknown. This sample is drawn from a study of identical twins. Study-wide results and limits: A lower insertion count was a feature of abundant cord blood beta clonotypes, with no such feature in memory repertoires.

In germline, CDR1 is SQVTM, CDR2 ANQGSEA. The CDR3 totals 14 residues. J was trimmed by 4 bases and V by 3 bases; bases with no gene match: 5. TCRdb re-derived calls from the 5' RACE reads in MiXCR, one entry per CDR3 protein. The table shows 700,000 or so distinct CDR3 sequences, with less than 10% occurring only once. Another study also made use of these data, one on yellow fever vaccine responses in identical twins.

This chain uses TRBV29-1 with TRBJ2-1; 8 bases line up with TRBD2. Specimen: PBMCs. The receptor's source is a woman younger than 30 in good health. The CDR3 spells CSVDRGLDYNEQFF. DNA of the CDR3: TGCAGCGTTGATAGGGGACTAGATTACAATGAGCAGTTCTTC.